This TCR beta chain was observed in a study of cytomegalovirus exposure and HLA in healthy donors. Study at large: An earlier analysis identified 117 million unique TCR beta sequences in 150 million to 200 million T cells. Findings and caveats of the study: DRB1 had the most TCR associations and HLA-C the fewest, a later analysis found, with rates varying by HLA locus. The study found most TCR sequences rare, yet found some public TCRs in many donors. Immune exposure data for these donors was limited to CMV serostatus.

Researchers ran the PCR with 60 Vbeta and 13 Jbeta primers. Measured with immunoSEQ multiplex PCR; TCRdb has only the in-frame clones, and not every one. The sample shows 140,000 to 150,000 clones, around four fifths of them seen only once. Between the trimmed V and J ends, which lost 8 bases and 2 bases, there was a span of 33 bases. This CDR3 is built from 21 residues. Germline values: CDR1 SGHTA, CDR2 FQGTGA. In its sample, this clone was seen once. What it binds is not known. The source of this sequence is a boy between 2 and 10 years old in good health and CMV-seronegative. The chain couples TRBV7-3 to TRBJ2-2, with D possibly matching TRBD2 (6 bases). The sample taken for sequencing was PBMCs. CDR3 amino acids: CASFFRAFDSSLEGNTGELFF. CDR3 nucleotides: TGTGCCAGCTTTTTCCGGGCCTTCGATTCCAGCCTGGAGGGTAACACCGGGGAGCTGTTTTTT.